This entry describes one T cell receptor beta chain. The antigen remains unidentified. The entry originates in a study of T-cell memory formation after mild COVID-19. Study as a whole: There were largely donor-specific TCR clusters.

This CDR3 region has 16 residues. CDR1 SGHRS and CDR2 YFSETQ come from the germline V gene. J was trimmed by 0 bases and V by 0 bases; bases with no gene match: 4. Findings and limits, study-wide: In pre-infection memory, a portion of responding clones appeared, which suggested that cross-reactive memory joined. SARS-CoV-2 specificity of second-wave clones peaking day 37 was unconfirmed.

5'RACE with constant-segment primers yielded barcoded, UMI-tagged TCR alpha and TCR beta cDNA libraries. TCRdb redid the calling of the 5' RACE reads with MiXCR, one entry per CDR3 protein. Altogether about 340,000 distinct CDR3 sequences are present, over 10% being singletons, with the ten largest covering roughly a fifth. The rearrangement uses TRBV5-1 and TRBJ2-7, with 9 bases lining up with TRBD2. This clonotype was obtained from a man aged 18 to 29 who had mild COVID-19 (a few samples of this study predate the infection). Cell type and time point are not known. What was sequenced was PBMCs or a T cell subset sorted from them (not recorded which). The CDR3 DNA reads as TGCGCCAGCAGCTTGGTGGCGGGGGGGGCCTCCTACGAGCAGTACTTC. Translation: CASSLVAGGASYEQYF.